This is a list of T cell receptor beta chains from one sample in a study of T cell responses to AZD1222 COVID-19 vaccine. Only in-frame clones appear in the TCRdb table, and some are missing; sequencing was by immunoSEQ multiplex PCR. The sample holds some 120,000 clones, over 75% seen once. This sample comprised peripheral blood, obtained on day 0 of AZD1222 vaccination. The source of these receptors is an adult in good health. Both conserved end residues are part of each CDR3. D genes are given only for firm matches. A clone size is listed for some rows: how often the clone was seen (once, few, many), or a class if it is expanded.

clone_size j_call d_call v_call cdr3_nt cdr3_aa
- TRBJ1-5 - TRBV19 TGTGCCAGTAGTATGCCCAGGGTCCGGGGGGTAAGTCCCCAGCATTTT CASSMPRVRGVSPQHF
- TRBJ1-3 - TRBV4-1 TGCGCCAGCAGCCAAGTCGATATGGGATTTTGGGCTGGAAACACCATATATTTT CASSQVDMGFWAGNTIYF
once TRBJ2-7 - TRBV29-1 TGCAGCGTTAGAGCCGGGCCCTCGCCCGAGCAGTACTTC CSVRAGPSPEQYF
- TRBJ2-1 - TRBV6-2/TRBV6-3 TGTGCCAGCAGTAAGGACGGACTCTCCTACAATGAGCAGTTCTTC CASSKDGLSYNEQFF
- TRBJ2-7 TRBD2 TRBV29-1 TGCAGCGTTGGGGGGGCTACCGGGACTAGTTACGAGCAGTACTTC CSVGGATGTSYEQYF
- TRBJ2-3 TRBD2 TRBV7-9 TGTGCCAGCAGCTCCGGACTAGCGGGAGGGGATACGCAGTATTTT CASSSGLAGGDTQYF
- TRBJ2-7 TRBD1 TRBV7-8 TGTGCCAGCAGCTTGGACAGGGTGGTGCAGTACTTC CASSLDRVVQYF
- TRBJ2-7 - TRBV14 TGTGCCAGCAGCCAAGAAACCCGCTCTCATCGAGCGGGCTCCTACGAGCAGTACTTC CASSQETRSHRAGSYEQYF
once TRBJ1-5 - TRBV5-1 TGCGCCAGCAGCCCCGATAACCCTCGCAATCAGCCCCAGCATTTT CASSPDNPRNQPQHF
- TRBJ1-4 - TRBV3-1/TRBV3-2 TGTGCCAGCAGCCACCTCCGGCGGGGTAGTCACGAAAAACTGTTTTTT CASSHLRRGSHEKLFF
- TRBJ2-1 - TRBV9 TGTGCCAGCAGCGTAGGGTTTGGCAATGAGCAGTTCTTC CASSVGFGNEQFF
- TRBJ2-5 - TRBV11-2 TGTGCCAGCAGCTTAGCTAGGGTTCCTTCCCGGGACGCGGAGACCCAGTACTTC CASSLARVPSRDAETQYF
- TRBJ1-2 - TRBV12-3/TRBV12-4 TGTGCCAGCAGTCCCTCCTGGACGGGGGGCTACACCTTC CASSPSWTGGYTF
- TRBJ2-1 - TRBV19 TGTGCCAGTAGGGAGGGAGCAATTTACAATGAGCAGTTCTTC CASREGAIYNEQFF
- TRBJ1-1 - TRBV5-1 TGCGCCAGCAGCTTAAGGGAGCGGGCTGAAGCTTTCTTT CASSLRERAEAFF
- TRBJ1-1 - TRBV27 TGTGCCAGCAGTTTAAAGAGGAACACTGAAGCTTTCTTT CASSLKRNTEAFF
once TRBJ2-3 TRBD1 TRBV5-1 TGCGCCAGCAGCCTCGGACAGGCCACAGATACGCAGTATTTT CASSLGQATDTQYF
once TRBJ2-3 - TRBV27 TGTGCCAGCGCCATTCGTAGAGGCACAGATACGCAGTATTTT CASAIRRGTDTQYF
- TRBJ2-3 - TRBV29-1 TGCAGCGTTGGGTCCCATGCTAGCACAGATACGCAGTATTTT CSVGSHASTDTQYF
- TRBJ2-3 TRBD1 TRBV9 TGTGCCAGCAGCGTAGAACAGGGGCGAACAGATACGCAGTATTTT CASSVEQGRTDTQYF
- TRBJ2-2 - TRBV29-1 TGCAGCGTCCTAACGGCCTTGAACACCGGGGAGCTGTTTTTT CSVLTALNTGELFF
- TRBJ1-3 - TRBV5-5 TGTGCCAGCAGCTTGGTGGGGGGTGGAAACACCATATATTTT CASSLVGGGNTIYF
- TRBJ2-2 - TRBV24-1 TGTGCCACCAGTCGAGGCACCGGGGAGCTGTTTTTT CATSRGTGELFF
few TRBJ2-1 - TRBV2 TGTGCCAGCAGTGGTCCCGGGACAAGATACAATGAGCAGTTCTTC CASSGPGTRYNEQFF